Listed below are T cell receptor beta chains from one sample, sequenced in a study of cytotoxic CD8 clonotypes in ibrutinib-treated CLL. Measured with immunoSEQ multiplex PCR; TCRdb has only the in-frame clones, and not every one. The sample includes more than 110,000 clones, more than 75% of them seen just once. Sequences were derived from PBMCs, sampled after 24 months of ibrutinib treatment. These receptors came from a human donor with chronic lymphocytic leukemia. Both conserved end residues are part of each CDR3. A D gene is named only where the DNA matches it firmly. Rows may omit the clone size; those that give it use once, few, many or a size class.

D gene | J gene | clone size | V gene | CDR3 protein | CDR3 DNA
- | TRBJ2-1 | - | TRBV19 | CASSTQTGNEQFF | TGTGCCAGTAGTACCCAGACGGGCAATGAGCAGTTCTTC
TRBD1 | TRBJ1-2 | - | TRBV2 | CASMGQGNYGYTF | TGTGCCAGCATGGGACAGGGGAACTATGGCTACACCTTC
- | TRBJ1-1 | - | TRBV5-1 | CASSTQTGNTEAFF | TGCGCCAGCAGCACTCAGACAGGCAACACTGAAGCTTTCTTT
TRBD1 | TRBJ1-3 | - | TRBV5-1 | CASSIGGTGTGNTIYF | TGCGCCAGCAGCATTGGCGGGACAGGGACTGGAAACACCATATATTTT
TRBD2 | TRBJ2-5 | - | TRBV30 | CAWSPGGGWETQYF | TGTGCCTGGAGCCCCGGCGGGGGGTGGGAGACCCAGTACTTC
- | TRBJ1-2 | - | TRBV6-1 | CASSEARPGGYTF | TGTGCCAGCAGTGAAGCGCGTCCCGGGGGCTACACCTTC
TRBD1 | TRBJ2-5 | - | TRBV30 | CAWSLAGGQTQYF | TGTGCCTGGAGTCTGGCAGGGGGACAGACCCAGTACTTC
- | TRBJ2-3 | - | TRBV7-3 | CASSLRGEYGTDTQYF | TGTGCCAGCAGCTTAAGAGGGGAGTACGGCACAGATACGCAGTATTTT
- | TRBJ2-7 | - | TRBV11-2 | CASSSPRAPEQYF | TGTGCCAGCAGCTCCCCCAGGGCGCCCGAGCAGTACTTC
TRBD1 | TRBJ1-3 | - | TRBV6-5 | CASSYSGGGGNTIYF | TGTGCCAGCAGTTACTCAGGGGGCGGTGGAAACACCATATATTTT
- | TRBJ1-2 | - | TRBV27 | CASSRRFGKGPYGYTF | TGTGCCAGCAGTAGGCGGTTCGGGAAGGGACCGTATGGCTACACCTTC
- | TRBJ2-1 | - | TRBV7-9 | CASSRSGIGQNEQFF | TGTGCCAGCAGCCGAAGCGGAATTGGGCAAAATGAGCAGTTCTTC
- | TRBJ1-1 | - | TRBV5-1 | CASSLDSSNTEAFF | TGCGCCAGCAGCTTGGACAGCTCGAACACTGAAGCTTTCTTT
- | TRBJ1-2 | few | TRBV7-3 | CASSPDRSSGYTF | TGTGCCAGCAGCCCAGACAGGTCTAGTGGCTACACCTTC
TRBD1 | TRBJ2-3 | - | TRBV6-6 | CASTAPTGARTDTQYF | TGTGCCAGCACCGCGCCCACAGGGGCTCGCACAGATACGCAGTATTTT
- | TRBJ2-3 | - | TRBV7-6 | CASSLALTDTQYF | TGTGCCAGCAGCTTAGCGCTCACAGATACGCAGTATTTT
TRBD1 | TRBJ2-1 | once | TRBV6-6 | CASSPAGTGAEGEQFF | TGTGCCAGCAGTCCCGCCGGGACAGGGGCCGAGGGGGAGCAGTTCTTC
- | TRBJ1-4 | - | TRBV4-2 | CASSQDWGGEKLFF | TGTGCCAGCAGCCAAGACTGGGGTGGGGAAAAACTGTTTTTT
- | TRBJ1-2 | - | TRBV7-9 | CASSFEGGSYGYTF | TGTGCCAGCAGCTTTGAAGGGGGGAGCTATGGCTACACCTTC
TRBD1 | TRBJ2-1 | - | TRBV2 | CASSRTGVGYNEQFF | TGTGCCAGCAGTAGGACAGGGGTAGGGTACAATGAGCAGTTCTTC
TRBD2 | TRBJ2-1 | - | TRBV7-2 | CASSFPSGVYNEQFF | TGTGCCAGCAGCTTCCCTAGCGGGGTGTACAATGAGCAGTTCTTC
- | TRBJ2-5 | - | TRBV2 | CASRPGSETQYF | TGTGCCAGCAGGCCGGGGTCAGAGACCCAGTACTTC
TRBD2 | TRBJ2-5 | - | TRBV6-5 | CASRSSGGLQETQYF | TGTGCCAGCAGGTCTAGCGGGGGCCTCCAAGAGACCCAGTACTTC
- | TRBJ2-7 | - | TRBV7-9 | CASSLFGAAQGAEQYF | TGTGCCAGCAGCTTATTCGGGGCGGCCCAGGGCGCCGAGCAGTACTTC
TRBD1 | TRBJ1-1 | few | TRBV7-3 | CASGTGVNTEAFF | TGTGCCAGCGGTACAGGGGTGAACACTGAAGCTTTCTTT
TRBD1 | TRBJ2-5 | - | TRBV29-1 | CSAQRGTGVQETQYF | TGCAGCGCCCAGAGGGGGACAGGGGTTCAAGAGACCCAGTACTTC
TRBD1 | TRBJ1-1 | - | TRBV11-1 | CASSLGQGEGTEAFF | TGTGCCAGCAGCCTGGGACAGGGGGAAGGCACTGAAGCTTTCTTT
- | TRBJ2-1 | - | TRBV11-3 | CASSPDPHGDEQFF | TGTGCCAGCAGCCCCGACCCCCACGGCGATGAGCAGTTCTTC
- | TRBJ2-7 | - | TRBV28 | CASSFGQGHEQYF | TGTGCCAGCAGTTTCGGGCAGGGGCACGAGCAGTACTTC
TRBD1 | TRBJ1-6 | - | TRBV6-6 | CASRQGTRYYNSPLHF | TGTGCCAGCAGACAGGGGACCCGCTACTATAATTCACCCCTCCACTTT
- | TRBJ1-5 | - | TRBV19 | CASSWAADSNQPQHF | TGTGCCAGTAGTTGGGCAGCGGATAGCAATCAGCCCCAGCATTTT
- | TRBJ1-3 | - | TRBV28 | CASSTALRFRNTIYF | TGTGCCAGCAGCACGGCCCTGCGGTTTCGGAACACCATATATTTT
TRBD1 | TRBJ2-7 | - | TRBV4-2 | CASSQDPGTGVYEQYF | TGTGCCAGCAGCCAAGATCCTGGGACAGGGGTGTACGAGCAGTACTTC
- | TRBJ2-5 | - | TRBV11-2 | CASSLAGGPETQYF | TGTGCCAGCAGCTTAGCCGGGGGCCCAGAGACCCAGTACTTC
TRBD1 | TRBJ1-2 | - | TRBV28 | CASRPPRTGPFNYGYTF | TGTGCCAGCAGGCCCCCCAGGACAGGACCTTTCAACTATGGCTACACCTTC
TRBD1 | TRBJ1-6 | - | TRBV30 | CAWSVRGTVKSPLHF | TGTGCCTGGAGTGTACGAGGGACAGTCAAATCACCCCTCCACTTT
TRBD1 | TRBJ1-5 | - | TRBV9 | CASSVGTVPQPQHF | TGTGCCAGCAGCGTTGGGACAGTGCCTCAGCCCCAGCATTTT
- | TRBJ1-5 | - | TRBV5-4 | CASSPSDSHSNQPQHF | TGTGCCAGCAGCCCGTCCGACAGTCATAGCAATCAGCCCCAGCATTTT
- | TRBJ2-7 | - | TRBV4-3 | CASSQGAGVGYEQYF | TGCGCCAGCAGCCAAGGGGCAGGGGTGGGTTACGAGCAGTACTTC
- | TRBJ2-5 | - | TRBV11-2 | CASSFPGQGGETQYF | TGTGCCAGCAGCTTTCCCGGACAGGGAGGGGAGACCCAGTACTTC
- | TRBJ2-3 | - | TRBV4-2 | CASSQDTQYF | TGTGCCAGCAGCCAAGACACGCAGTATTTT
- | TRBJ1-2 | - | TRBV28 | CASSWQYYGYTF | TGTGCCAGCAGCTGGCAGTACTATGGCTACACCTTC
TRBD1 | TRBJ2-6 | - | TRBV5-1 | CASSFSMTGSSSGANVLTF | TGCGCCAGCAGCTTCTCGATGACAGGGAGCTCCTCTGGGGCCAACGTCCTGACTTTC
TRBD2 | TRBJ2-3 | - | TRBV11-1 | CASSLGLAGEGTDTQYF | TGTGCCAGCAGCTTAGGACTAGCGGGAGAAGGTACAGATACGCAGTATTTT
- | TRBJ2-7 | - | TRBV21-1 | CASSKVVFRADPVTYEQYF | TGTGCCAGCAGCAAAGTGGTTTTTCGGGCCGACCCGGTTACCTACGAGCAGTACTTC
TRBD2 | TRBJ2-1 | - | TRBV5-1 | CASSPGTSGIEQFF | TGCGCCAGCAGCCCCGGGACTAGCGGGATCGAGCAGTTCTTC
- | TRBJ2-7 | - | TRBV9 | CASSVVGDPIYEQYF | TGTGCCAGCAGCGTAGTTGGGGACCCTATCTACGAGCAGTACTTC
TRBD1 | TRBJ2-5 | once | TRBV27 | CASRTGGETQYF | TGTGCCAGCCGGACAGGGGGCGAGACCCAGTACTTC
- | TRBJ2-1 | - | TRBV7-3 | CASSLAPLASYNEQFF | TGTGCCAGCAGCTTAGCGCCGCTAGCGTCGTACAATGAGCAGTTCTTC
- | TRBJ2-5 | - | TRBV7-9 | CASSPGGQGYETQYF | TGTGCCAGCAGCCCAGGTGGGCAGGGGTACGAGACCCAGTACTTC
- | TRBJ2-2 | - | TRBV27 | CASKGGTGELFF | TGTGCCAGCAAGGGGGGCACCGGGGAGCTGTTTTTT
TRBD1 | TRBJ2-7 | - | TRBV5-1 | CASSRDSPRSGEQYF | TGCGCCAGCAGCCGGGACAGTCCCCGCTCGGGGGAGCAGTACTTC
TRBD1 | TRBJ2-7 | - | TRBV5-1 | CASSPSTTGPSYEQYF | TGCGCCAGCAGCCCTAGCACGACAGGGCCCTCCTACGAGCAGTACTTC